The 32 T cell receptor beta chains listed next were all sequenced from one sample in a study of T cell responses to AZD1222 COVID-19 vaccine (dated by TCRdb to the early 2020s). The library came from the immunoSEQ multiplex PCR assay. TCRdb carries this immuneACCESS record with in-frame sequences only. Its versions omit some clonotypes, under half of them owing to an unresolved V gene in the studies checked, with the rest unexplained. This sample comprises more than 65,000 clones, approximately 82% of them detected only once. More than 20% of the sample is held by the ten biggest clonotypes. This specimen's time point label, per the study, means: baseline before first vaccination. The specimen comprised peripheral blood, sampled on day 0 of AZD1222 vaccination. These receptors all come from an adult in good health.

The J gene is TRBJ2-7, the V gene TRBV27; D tentatively fits TRBD1 or TRBD2 (5 bases each). Per germline, CDR1 MNHEY and CDR2 SMNVEV (reference sequence). Trimming stripped 3 bases from V and 6 bases from J, with 24 bases between. This CDR3 spans 17 amino acids. The CDR3 nucleotides are TGTGCCAGCAGTTTCTTGGGGCAAGGGAGCCCTGATCCCGAGCAGTACTTC. It codes for CASSFLGQGSPDPEQYF.

The chain uses TRBV11-2 and TRBJ2-4; D perhaps matches TRBD1 (5 bases). The CDR3 is made up of 16 amino acids. Trimming removed 1 base at V and 0 bases at J, with 10 bases between. Per germline, CDR1 SGHAT and CDR2 FQNNGV. CDR3 nucleotides: TGTGCCAGCAGCTTAGGGCGACAGCTAGCCAAAAACATTCAGTACTTC. Its protein product is CASSLGRQLAKNIQYF.

This chain joins TRBV7-2 and TRBJ1-3, with D perhaps TRBD1 (5 bases). The CDR3 is 17 residues long. The germline gives CDR1 SGHTA, CDR2 FQGNSA. Trimming cost V 3 bases and J 0 bases, with 15 bases left between them. The CDR3 spells CASSFGHRTLSGNTIYF. DNA for the CDR3: TGTGCCAGCAGCTTCGGACACCGAACCCTCTCTGGAAACACCATATATTTT.

This clone was counted once. V and J are TRBV5-1 and TRBJ2-7, with TRBD1 identical over 7 bases. With 4 bases clipped from V and 5 bases from J, the junction kept 6 bases outside the gene matches. CDR3 length equals 13 residues. Germline V lookup: CDR1 SGHRS, CDR2 YFSETQ. The CDR3 DNA is TGCGCCAGCAGCCACAGGGGATCCGACGAGCAGTACTTC. Encoded protein: CASSHRGSDEQYF.

This clone was detected only once. This chain joins TRBV9 and TRBJ2-1; D unresolved. The V gene's germline CDR1 is SGDLS and CDR2 YYNGEE. Trimming took 0 bases from V and 8 from J, leaving 6 bases between them. CDR3 length: 12 amino acids. The CDR3, as DNA: TGTGCCAGCAGCGTAGTCCGGGATGAGCAGTTCTTC. Residues: CASSVVRDEQFF. The entire variable domain, with the rest obtained from reference TRBV9 and TRBJ2-1, is as follows: DSGVTQTPKHLITATGQRVTLRCSPRSGDLSVYWYQQSLDQGLQFLIQYYNGEERAKGNILERFSAQQFPDLHSELNLSSLELGDSALYFCASSVVRDEQFFGPGTRLTVL.

V gene TRBV5-1 combines with J gene TRBJ2-5, with a tentative D call TRBD2 (5 bases). This CDR3 spans 13 amino acids. V was pared by 6 bases and J by 3 bases, with 12 bases between. From germline, CDR1 is SGHRS and CDR2 YFSETQ. The CDR3 region has the DNA TGCGCCAGCAACCGGGGTAGCGAAGAGACCCAGTACTTC. Translation gives CASNRGSEETQYF.

The chain couples TRBV5-5 to TRBJ1-2; D is undetermined. This CDR3 is 13 amino acids long. The germline V gene encodes CDR1 SGHKS and CDR2 YYEKEE (reference sequence). The ends were cut back, 3 bases at V and 2 bases at J, with 8 bases in the middle. The CDR3 here is CASSYQRNYGYTF. The CDR3 coding sequence is TGTGCCAGCAGCTACCAGAGGAACTATGGCTACACCTTC. The full variable domain, completed using reference TRBV5-5 and TRBJ1-2, is DAGVTQSPTHLIKTRGQQVTLRCSPISGHKSVSWYQQVLGQGPQFIFQYYEKEERGRGNFPDRFSARQFPNYSSELNVNALLLGDSALYLCASSYQRNYGYTFGSGTRLTVV.

V gene TRBV6-1 combines with J gene TRBJ1-1, with 7 nucleotides matching TRBD1. In germline, CDR1 is MNHNS, CDR2 SASEGT. The trim removed 2 bases at V and 2 bases at J, leaving 5 bases unmatched. The length of the CDR3 is 15 residues. CDR3 DNA sequence: TGTGCCAGCAGTGAATCCCAGGGGGTTAACACTGAAGCTTTCTTT. This encodes CASSESQGVNTEAFF.

The chain carries TRBV3-1 (or the pseudogene TRBV3-2) and TRBJ1-3; unclear D gene. V lost 0 bases and J lost 0, with 27 bases in between. The CDR3 has 22 amino acids. CDR1 is LGHDT and CDR2 is YNNKEL in the germline V gene (reference sequence). The CDR3 here is CASSQDVNRFLWGFPSGNTIYF. CDR3 DNA: TGTGCCAGCAGCCAAGATGTGAACCGTTTTTTGTGGGGTTTTCCCTCTGGAAACACCATATATTTT.

This chain joins TRBV7-2 and TRBJ1-5, with unresolved D. CDR1 SGHTA and CDR2 FQGNSA come from the germline V gene. V lost 1 base and J 1 base, leaving 14 bases between the germline ends. The CDR3 sequence is 17 residues long. The CDR3 coding sequence is TGTGCCAGCAGCTTAGAAATCTCATTTCACAGCAATCAGCCCCAGCATTTT. Translating gives CASSLEISFHSNQPQHF. Based on the CDR3 plus reference TRBV7-2 and TRBJ1-5, the full variable domain is GAGVSQSPSNKVTEKGKDVELRCDPISGHTALYWYRQSLGQGLEFLIYFQGNSAPDKSGLPSDRFSAERTGGSVSTLTIQRTQQEDSAVYLCASSLEISFHSNQPQHFGDGTRLSIL.

This chain uses TRBV3-1 (or the pseudogene TRBV3-2) with TRBJ2-5; 8 bases line up with TRBD2. The V gene end was trimmed by 4 bases and the J gene end by 5 bases; junction bases not matched to a gene: 6. Germline-derived CDR1 and CDR2 are LGHDT and YNNKEL (reference sequence). This CDR3 region has 14 residues. CDR3 in amino acids: CASSPGAGVETQYF. The CDR3 DNA reads TGTGCCAGCAGCCCGGGAGCGGGAGTGGAGACCCAGTACTTC.

This clone came up once. V is TRBV27 and J is TRBJ2-7; 7 nucleotides match TRBD1. This CDR3 contains 14 residues. The J segment lost 0 bases and the V segment lost 6 bases, leaving 5 bases of the junction unmatched. Germline lookup yields CDR1 MNHEY and CDR2 SMNVEV (reference sequence). CDR3 in DNA: TGTGCCAGCAGGATACAGGGGAGCTCCTACGAGCAGTACTTC. Encoded protein: CASRIQGSSYEQYF.

The chain recombines TRBV9 with TRBJ2-2, with D unresolved. Per germline, CDR1 SGDLS and CDR2 YYNGEE. The CDR3 runs 15 residues. V was pared by 2 bases and J by 5 bases, with 13 bases between. CDR3 DNA: TGTGCCAGCAGCGTCGACCAGCGCGGTACCGGGGAGCTGTTTTTT. Amino acids: CASSVDQRGTGELFF.

This clone was counted once. CDR3 in amino acids: CASSRSGRASSEQFF. CDR3 sequence (DNA): TGTGCCAGCAGCCGTAGCGGGAGGGCCTCAAGTGAGCAGTTCTTC. V usage is TRBV28 and J usage is TRBJ2-1; 11 nucleotides line up with TRBD2. The germline CDR1 and CDR2 sequences are MDHEN and SYDVKM. This CDR3 region has 15 residues. The trim removed 6 bases at V and 9 bases at J, leaving 10 bases unmatched.

The V gene is TRBV10-2, the J gene TRBJ1-5; no clear D gene. Germline V gives CDR1 WSHSY, CDR2 SAAADI. This CDR3 has 14 amino acids. V was cut by 3 bases and J by 0 bases, with 6 bases left in between. DNA of the CDR3: TGCGCCAGCAGTGACACAAATAGCAATCAGCCCCAGCATTTT. This sequence encodes CASSDTNSNQPQHF.

The rearrangement links TRBV5-1 to TRBJ2-2; 8 nucleotides match TRBD1. Germline trimming cut 2 bases from V and 5 bases from J; bases unmatched to any gene: 2. Looked up from germline, CDR1 is SGHRS and CDR2 is YFSETQ. The CDR3 loop spans 14 amino acids. The CDR3 nucleotides read TGCGCCAGCAGCTTCCAGGGGGCGACCGGGGAGCTGTTTTTT. Protein sequence: CASSFQGATGELFF. The variable domain in full, with the rest retrieved from reference TRBV5-1 and TRBJ2-2, is KAGVTQTPRYLIKTRGQQVTLSCSPISGHRSVSWYQQTPGQGLQFLFEYFSETQRNKGNFPGRFSGRQFSNSRSEMNVSTLELGDSALYLCASSFQGATGELFFGEGSRLTVL.

The chain links TRBV7-9 to TRBJ2-3; 7 bases align to TRBD1. Germline trimming cut 5 bases from V and 1 base from J; bases unmatched to any gene: 12. The CDR3 runs to 17 residues. Germline CDR1 reads SEHNR; CDR2 reads FQNEAQ (reference sequence). CDR3 residues: CASSPTLGTAGTDTQYF. CDR3 nucleotide sequence: TGTGCCAGCAGCCCAACCCTCGGGACAGCTGGCACAGATACGCAGTATTTT.

Only one count was recorded for this clone. The chain combines TRBV12-3 or TRBV12-4 with TRBJ2-1; no clear D gene. Trimming stripped 1 base from V and 11 bases from J, with 9 bases between. The CDR3 runs 12 residues. The chain's CDR3 is CASSLGPRQQFF. The CDR3 nucleotides read TGTGCCAGCAGTTTAGGCCCAAGACAGCAGTTCTTC.

V gene TRBV28 combines with J gene TRBJ2-3, with TRBD2 matching over 8 bases. The CDR3 has 17 residues. Losses at the gene ends were 1 base for V and 4 bases for J; bases not matched to a gene: 10. The germline V gene has CDR1 MDHEN and CDR2 SYDVKM. This chain's CDR3 is CASSLSPGLADADTQYF. CDR3 nucleotides: TGTGCCAGCAGTTTATCCCCCGGACTAGCCGATGCAGATACGCAGTATTTT.

This sequence joins TRBV28 and TRBJ2-7; 10 nucleotides align to TRBD1. The V gene's germline CDR1 is MDHEN and CDR2 SYDVKM. Trimming took 6 bases from V and 5 from J; bases not matched to a gene: 10. This CDR3 is built from 15 residues. CDR3 nucleotides: TGTGCCAGCAGGCCCACGGGACAGGGGACCAACGAGCAGTACTTC. This translates into CASRPTGQGTNEQYF.

This chain uses TRBV25-1 with TRBJ2-7; 10 bases map to TRBD2. V lost 4 bases and J lost 4; bases outside the gene matches: 4. The CDR3 has 14 amino acids. From germline, CDR1 is MGHDK and CDR2 SYGVNS. CDR3 loop: CASSVAGGRYEQYF. CDR3 bases: TGTGCCAGCAGTGTAGCGGGAGGTCGGTACGAGCAGTACTTC.

The rearrangement joins TRBV2 to TRBJ2-3; possibly TRBD1 for D (6 bases). Trimming cost V 6 bases and J 0 bases, with 19 bases left between them. CDR3 length: 17 residues. Germline assignment: CDR1 SNHLY and CDR2 FYNNEI. CDR3 residues: CASSRQAWRISTDTQYF. The CDR3 coding sequence is TGTGCCAGCAGCAGACAGGCCTGGCGAATTAGCACAGATACGCAGTATTTT.

This sequence joins TRBV18 and TRBJ2-3, with 9 bases aligning to TRBD2. The V segment lost 4 bases and the J segment 3 bases; nucleotides outside the gene matches: 8. Per the germline V gene, CDR1 is KGHSH and CDR2 is LQKENI. This CDR3 has 16 residues. CDR3 sequence (DNA): TGTGCCAGCTCACGGCGGGAGGGCCTGAGAACAGATACGCAGTATTTT. It yields the protein CASSRREGLRTDTQYF.

The rearrangement uses TRBV18 and TRBJ2-2; D ambiguous. Trimming took 0 bases from V and 2 from J, leaving 10 bases between them. From germline, CDR1 is KGHSH and CDR2 LQKENI. This CDR3 spans 16 amino acids. CDR3 DNA: TGTGCCAGCTCACCACCTAGTTCGTATAACACCGGGGAGCTGTTTTTT. This encodes CASSPPSSYNTGELFF.

In DNA, the CDR3 is TGTGCCTGGAGCCCCACCGGCAGGGGGGCCTATGGCTACACCTTC. Protein: CAWSPTGRGAYGYTF. The chain recombines TRBV30 with TRBJ1-2; 7 positions agree with TRBD1. The germline CDR1 and CDR2 sequences are GTSNPN and SVGIG (reference sequence). The CDR3 extends over 15 amino acids. The ends lost 3 bases at V and 4 bases at J; junction bases unmatched: 11.

V is TRBV28 and J is TRBJ1-5, with D uncertain. The CDR3 is 15 amino acids. V lost 3 bases and J lost 2, with 11 bases in between. Germline CDR1 and CDR2: MDHEN and SYDVKM. For the CDR3, the DNA is TGTGCCAGCAGTTTCCGGGCCCTTGGCAATCAGCCCCAGCATTTT. Its protein product is CASSFRALGNQPQHF.

The V gene is TRBV7-9, the J gene TRBJ2-1; D ambiguous. Germline-derived CDR1 and CDR2 are SEHNR and FQNEAQ (reference sequence). There are 11 residues in the CDR3. Between the trimmed V and J ends, which lost 2 bases and 9 bases, there was a span of 5 bases. The CDR3 coding sequence is TGTGCCAGCAGCTTAATGGCTGAGCAGTTCTTC. Amino acids: CASSLMAEQFF.

The genes are TRBV10-1 and TRBJ2-3; possibly TRBD2 for D (6 bases). Germline CDR1 WNHNN, CDR2 SYGVQD (reference sequence). V was cut by 3 bases and J by 2 bases, with 12 bases left in between. CDR3 length: 15 amino acids. CDR3 sequence (DNA): TGCGCCAGCAGTGAAGGAGCGGGTGACACAGATACGCAGTATTTT. It yields the protein CASSEGAGDTDTQYF.

The genes are TRBV7-9 and TRBJ1-3; the D gene is possibly TRBD1 (5 bases). Germline loops: CDR1 SEHNR, CDR2 FQNEAQ (reference sequence). Trimming pared 4 bases from V and 0 bases from J, leaving 10 bases between. This CDR3 region has 15 residues. CDR3 sequence reads: CASSSSGTSGNTIYF. The CDR3 DNA reads TGTGCCAGCAGCTCTTCCGGGACCTCTGGAAACACCATATATTTT. Full variable domain (outside the CDR3, taken from reference TRBV7-9 and TRBJ1-3): DTGVSQNPRHKITKRGQNVTFRCDPISEHNRLYWYRQTLGQGPEFLTYFQNEAQLEKSRLLSDRFSAERPKGSFSTLEIQRTEQGDSAMYLCASSSSGTSGNTIYFGEGSWLTVV.

V and J are TRBV2 and TRBJ1-4, with D perhaps TRBD1 (5 bases). Deletions cut 2 bases from V and 8 bases from J, with 15 bases between. Per the germline V gene, CDR1 is SNHLY and CDR2 is FYNNEI. This CDR3 has 15 residues. This chain's CDR3 is CASSETPGSGEKLFF. CDR3 bases: TGTGCCAGCAGTGAAACTCCAGGGTCCGGGGAAAAACTGTTTTTT.

This chain uses TRBV7-9 with TRBJ1-2, with 8 nucleotides matching TRBD1. CDR3 size: 14 residues. V shed 3 bases and J 7 bases; nucleotides not matched to a gene: 7. Germline values: CDR1 SEHNR, CDR2 FQNEAQ (reference sequence). CDR3 amino acids: CASSFTGGVIGYTF. The CDR3 DNA reads as TGTGCCAGCAGCTTCACAGGGGGGGTGATTGGCTACACCTTC.

This clone was detected a few times. The rearrangement uses TRBV5-1 and TRBJ1-6; 8 bases fit TRBD1. Germline lookup yields CDR1 SGHRS and CDR2 YFSETQ. This CDR3 spans 18 amino acids. V lost 7 bases to trimming and J lost 8 bases; unmatched junction nucleotides: 20. The CDR3 DNA follows: TGCGCCAGCCGGCCCCGGGACAGGTTAAATGGTGGGTATTCACCCCTCCACTTT. This translates into CASRPRDRLNGGYSPLHF.